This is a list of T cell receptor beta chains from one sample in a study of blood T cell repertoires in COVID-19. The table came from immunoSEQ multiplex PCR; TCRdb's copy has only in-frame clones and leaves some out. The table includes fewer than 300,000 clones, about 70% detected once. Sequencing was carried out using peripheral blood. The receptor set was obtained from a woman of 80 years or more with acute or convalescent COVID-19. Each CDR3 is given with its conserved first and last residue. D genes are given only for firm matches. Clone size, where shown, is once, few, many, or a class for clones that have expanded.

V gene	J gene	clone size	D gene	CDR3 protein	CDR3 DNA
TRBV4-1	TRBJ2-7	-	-	CASSNRDTYEQYF	TGCGCCAGCAGCAACCGGGACACCTACGAGCAGTACTTC
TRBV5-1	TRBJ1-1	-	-	CASSLAWASEAFF	TGCGCCAGCAGCTTGGCTTGGGCGTCTGAAGCTTTCTTT
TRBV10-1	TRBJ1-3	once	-	CASSESDNSGNTIYF	TGCGCCAGCAGTGAGTCTGACAACTCTGGAAACACCATATATTTT
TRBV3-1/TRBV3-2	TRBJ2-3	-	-	CASSQLTSTSTDTQYF	TGTGCCAGCAGCCAATTAACCTCCACTAGCACAGATACGCAGTATTTT
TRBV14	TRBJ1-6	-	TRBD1	CASSLLGQGDNSPLHF	TGTGCCAGCAGCTTACTCGGACAGGGGGATAATTCACCCCTCCACTTT
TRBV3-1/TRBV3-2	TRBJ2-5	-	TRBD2	CASSQDPAGGLETQYF	TGTGCCAGCAGCCAAGACCCAGCGGGGGGGCTAGAGACCCAGTACTTC
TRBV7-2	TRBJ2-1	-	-	CASSLYTPYDEQFF	TGTGCCAGCAGCTTATACACCCCGTACGATGAGCAGTTCTTC
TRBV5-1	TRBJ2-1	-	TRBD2	CASSMGRAGGGNEQFF	TGCGCCAGCAGCATGGGGCGAGCGGGAGGGGGCAATGAGCAGTTCTTC
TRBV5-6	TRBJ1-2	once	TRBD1	CASSLYTGGAHGYTF	TGTGCCAGCAGCTTATATACAGGGGGCGCACATGGCTACACCTTC
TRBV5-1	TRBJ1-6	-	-	CASSLEGVGSPLHF	TGCGCCAGCAGCTTGGAAGGGGTTGGTTCACCCCTCCACTTT
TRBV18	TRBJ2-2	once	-	CASSQDKNTGELFF	TGTGCCAGCTCCCAAGACAAGAACACCGGGGAGCTGTTTTTT
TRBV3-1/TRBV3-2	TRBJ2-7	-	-	CASSQSSGTLYF	TGTGCCAGCAGCCAAAGTTCCGGGACTTTGTACTTC